The clone carrying this TCR beta chain was recorded only once. Trimming cost V 3 bases and J 0 bases, with 11 bases left between them. The CDR3 covers 15 residues. The germline V gene encodes CDR1 KGHSH and CDR2 LQKENI. The data stem from a study of blood T cell repertoires in COVID-19. Study context: Sources were T cells, B-cell-depleted T cells, or PBMCs; the material itself was cDNA or gDNA.

Only in-frame clones appear in the TCRdb table, and some are missing; sequencing was by immunoSEQ multiplex PCR. The sample lists some 500,000 clones; approximately 90% were seen once. This study enrolled people aged 18 to 89 from about two dozen US geographic areas. In assigning cohorts, the study relied on participant-reported clinical history. Specimen: PBMCs or T cells enriched from blood (not recorded which). The TCR comes from a woman in her thirties or forties who had recovered from COVID-19. The chain employs TRBV18 and TRBJ1-2; D not resolved. The CDR3 nucleotides read TGTGCCAGCTCACCTCCGCGCGGTACTAACTATGGCTACACCTTC. As protein: CASSPPRGTNYGYTF.